These T cell receptor beta chains were read from a single sample in a study of blood T cells in healthy people across ages. TCRdb reprocessed the 5' RACE reads via MiXCR and lists one record per CDR3 protein. The sample holds some 920,000 distinct CDR3 sequences, just over 50% seen once. Specimen: blood. Source of these receptors: a woman in her sixties or seventies in good health. Both conserved end residues are trimmed from each CDR3. D genes are given only for firm matches.

V | D | CDR3
TRBV28 | NA | ASSILTLAKNIQY
TRBV9 | TRBD1 | ASSVVDRKETQY
TRBV4-2 | NA | ASSQVGRGEFPSSYEQY
TRBV10-3 | NA | AISPGHFSYEQY
TRBV28 | TRBD2 | ASSPQILAGVWETQY
TRBV5-1 | TRBD2 | ASNPRGLAGEEQF
TRBV29-1 | TRBD2 | SGQLAGGFGTDTQY
TRBV4-1 | TRBD2 | ASSQVVSGRESYNEQF
TRBV7-7 | NA | ASSLWEVKTQY
TRBV5-1 | TRBD2 | ASSPGGLDADTQY
TRBV11-2 | NA | ATGQGGASTQQF